The present entry profiles one TCR beta chain with its context. With a J-beta primer mix and a sample-barcoded 5' primer, a second PCR ran about 7 to 12 cycles. Every cDNA was tagged by a template-switch adaptor with 12 random nucleotides. TCRdb processed the 5' RACE reads anew with MiXCR; each CDR3 protein has one entry. The repertoire holds roughly 800,000 distinct CDR3 sequences, with around 25% as singletons. This entry is derived from a study of blood T cells in healthy people across ages. Trimming at V came to 6 bases and at J to 7 bases, leaving 7 bases not matched to a gene. The CDR3 consists of 14 residues. These same data were also listed under a study on T cells of mothers and their children. That work states: Over 8 million reads per mother and some 3 million per child were obtained.

The rearrangement links TRBV12-3 or TRBV12-4 to TRBJ1-5; 9 bases line up with TRBD1. The receptor was isolated from a boy aged 10-17 years in good health. The sequenced material came from blood. DNA for the CDR3: TGTGCCAGCAGCTCTACAGGGGGCGACCAGCCCCAGCATTTT. As protein: CASSSTGGDQPQHF.